This T cell receptor (beta chain) was captured by sequencing in a study of CD8 T cells in ankylosing spondylitis. Study-level findings and limits: Made up of about eight highly homologous variants, a TCR beta motif appeared characteristic of ankylosing spondylitis blood. Disease-associated clones were CD8+ and fairly uncommon in peripheral blood. According to the report, clones linked to the disease were significantly enriched in matched synovial fluid samples taken from ankylosing spondylitis patients. Certain motif variants had earlier been reported in reactive arthritis synovial fluid and blood.

V shed 5 bases and J shed 6 bases, with 19 bases lying between them. The CDR3 loop spans 15 amino acids. Germline V gene lookup returns CDR1 SGHRS and CDR2 YFSETQ. Researchers built TCR beta libraries using quantitative 5'-RACE with molecular barcodes. TCRdb re-analysed the 5' RACE reads in MiXCR, keeping a single row per CDR3 protein. The sample lists fewer than 750,000 distinct CDR3 sequences, 19% occurring once. This clonotype was counted between two and nine times. Its antigen remains unidentified. This TCR came from a male donor with ankylosing spondylitis. V and J are TRBV5-1 and TRBJ2-3, with D possibly matching TRBD1 (6 bases). What was sequenced was blood, either unsorted or a sorted T cell fraction (not recorded which). As DNA, the CDR3 is TGCGCCAGCAGGAAACAGCCCGGGACACCCGATACGCAGTATTTT. Its translation is CASRKQPGTPDTQYF.